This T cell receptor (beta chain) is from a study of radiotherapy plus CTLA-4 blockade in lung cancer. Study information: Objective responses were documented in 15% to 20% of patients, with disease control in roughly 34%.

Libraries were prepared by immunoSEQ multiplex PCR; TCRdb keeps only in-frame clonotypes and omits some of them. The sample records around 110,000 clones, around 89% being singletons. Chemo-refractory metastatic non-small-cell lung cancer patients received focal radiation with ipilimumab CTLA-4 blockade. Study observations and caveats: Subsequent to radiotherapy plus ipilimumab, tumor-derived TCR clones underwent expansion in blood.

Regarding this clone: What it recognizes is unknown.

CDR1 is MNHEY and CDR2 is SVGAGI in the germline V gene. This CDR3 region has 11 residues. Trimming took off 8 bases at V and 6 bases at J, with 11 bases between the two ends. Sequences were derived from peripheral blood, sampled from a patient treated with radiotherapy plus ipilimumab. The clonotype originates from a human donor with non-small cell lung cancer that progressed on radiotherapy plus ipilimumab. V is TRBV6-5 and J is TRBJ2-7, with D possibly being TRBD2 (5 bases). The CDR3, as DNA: TGTGCCAGCCCCCGCCGGGGCGAGCAGTACTTC. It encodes CASPRRGEQYF.